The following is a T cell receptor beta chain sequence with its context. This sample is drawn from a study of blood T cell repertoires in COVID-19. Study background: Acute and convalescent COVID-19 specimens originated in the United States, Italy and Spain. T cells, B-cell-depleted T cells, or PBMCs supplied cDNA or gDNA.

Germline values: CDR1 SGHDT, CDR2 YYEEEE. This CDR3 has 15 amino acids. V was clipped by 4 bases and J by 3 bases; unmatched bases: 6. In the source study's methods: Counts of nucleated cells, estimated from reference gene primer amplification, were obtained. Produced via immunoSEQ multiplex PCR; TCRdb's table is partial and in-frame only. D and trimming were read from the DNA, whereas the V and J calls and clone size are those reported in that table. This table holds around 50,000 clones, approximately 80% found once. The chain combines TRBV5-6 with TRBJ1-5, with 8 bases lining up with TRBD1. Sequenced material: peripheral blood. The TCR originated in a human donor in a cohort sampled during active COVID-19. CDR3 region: CASSGGQGPNQPQHF. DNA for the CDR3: TGTGCCAGCAGCGGCGGACAGGGTCCCAATCAGCCCCAGCATTTT.